Following are 2 T cell receptor beta chains from one sample sequenced in a study of graft-versus-host responses after intestinal transplantation. Produced via immunoSEQ multiplex PCR; TCRdb's table is partial and in-frame only. The sample records 98,000 or so clones, less than 90% being singletons. Which antigens these TCRs recognize remains unknown. The sequencing used unstimulated CD4+ T cells sorted from spleen or lymph node cells, collected before intestinal transplant. All receptors derive from a human donor who received an intestinal transplant.

The chain is built from TRBV7-2 and TRBJ1-3; possible D gene TRBD1, 6 bases. Germline CDR1 and CDR2: SGHTA and FQGNSA. This CDR3 is 15 amino acids long. Trimming stripped 1 base from V and 4 bases from J, with 11 bases between. In DNA, the CDR3 is TGTGCCAGCAGCTTAGTTGGGACATCCGGAAACACCATATATTTT. The encoded protein is CASSLVGTSGNTIYF.

The CDR3 DNA sequence: TGCGCCAGCATCCCCTATGGGGGCAGCACAGATACGCAGTATTTT. It translates to CASIPYGGSTDTQYF. The chain links TRBV5-1 to TRBJ2-3; D is perhaps TRBD1 (6 bases). Germline CDR1 is SGHRS and CDR2 is YFSETQ. The CDR3 is made up of 15 amino acids. Trimming removed 6 bases from V and 0 bases from J, with 14 bases in between.